The entry below gives a single T cell receptor beta chain sequence along with its context. These data come from a study of OX40 agonist ivuxolimab in advanced cancers. TCRdb's table, derived via immunoSEQ multiplex PCR, lists solely in-frame clones and lacks some. The repertoire consists of approximately 41,000 clones, with nearly 90% occurring once and the leading ten covering approximately 45%. The sample was CD4+ or CD8+ T cells sorted from blood, taken in a trial of the OX40 agonist ivuxolimab. This clonotype originated in an adult with an advanced solid tumor such as melanoma, head and neck, liver or kidney cancer.

CDR3 DNA: TGTGCCAGCAGCCCCGGGACAGGGCTTTTCGAGCAGTACTTC. This sequence encodes CASSPGTGLFEQYF. This rearrangement joins TRBV11-2 to TRBJ2-7; 9 nucleotides match TRBD1. V gave up 5 bases and J gave up 6 bases; unmatched junction bases: 8. The germline V gene has CDR1 SGHAT and CDR2 FQNNGV. This CDR3 is built from 14 residues.